The clone carrying this TCR beta chain was found a few times. Its cognate antigen is unknown. The sample comes from a study of T-cell memory formation after mild COVID-19. Study-wide results and caveats: Second-wave clones peaking on day 37 lacked confirmed SARS-CoV-2 specificity.

5'RACE primed from the constant segment yielded TCR alpha and TCR beta cDNA libraries bearing sample barcodes and UMIs. TCRdb itself ran the 5' RACE reads through MiXCR, one entry per CDR3 protein. Of about 500,000 distinct CDR3 sequences in the sample, around 21% were seen once. The CDR3 runs 13 residues. The V gene's germline CDR1 is SNHLY and CDR2 FYNNEI. The V and J ends lost 6 bases and 7 bases, in that order; junction bases with no gene match: 9. The receptor was isolated from an adult woman who had mild COVID-19 (a few samples of this study predate the infection). Cell type and time point are not known. Material for sequencing was PBMCs or a T cell subset sorted from them (not recorded which). The genes are TRBV2 and TRBJ2-7; 7 positions agree with TRBD1. The CDR3 sequence: CASRADRVGEQYF. CDR3 sequence (DNA): TGTGCCAGCAGGGCCGACAGGGTGGGGGAGCAGTACTTC. The whole variable domain, filled in from reference TRBV2 and TRBJ2-7, reads EPEVTQTPSHQVTQMGQEVILRCVPISNHLYFYWYRQILGQKVEFLVSFYNNEISEKSEIFDDQFSVERPDGSNFTLKIRSTKLEDSAMYFCASRADRVGEQYFGPGTRLTVT.